This T cell receptor beta chain came from a study of cytomegalovirus exposure and HLA in healthy donors. Findings and caveats of the study: Accounts indicate the classifier identified cytomegalovirus status with strong specificity and sensitivity. In a later analysis, parvovirus B19, influenza, CMV and Epstein-Barr virus appeared linked to several top co-occurrence clusters.

Primers: 60 Vbeta forward and 13 Jbeta reverse. Assay: immunoSEQ multiplex PCR; the TCRdb copy retains only in-frame clones and omits some. The sample lists about 200,000 clones, approximately 78% seen once, with 13% to 15% in the top ten. Regarding this clone: Antigen unknown.

The sequencing sample was made of PBMCs. The receptor comes from a woman aged 25 to 45 in good health and CMV-seropositive.

The CDR3 spells CASSLGEISTDTQYF. DNA for the CDR3: TGTGCCAGCAGCCTTGGGGAGATTAGCACAGATACGCAGTATTTT. The rearrangement uses TRBV28 and TRBJ2-3; D possibly corresponds to TRBD2 (5 bases). The CDR3 runs to 15 residues. The germline V and J ends were trimmed by 6 bases and 0 bases, with 13 bases remaining between them. Germline V lookup: CDR1 MDHEN, CDR2 SYDVKM. Together with reference TRBV28 and TRBJ2-3, the CDR3 gives the full variable domain: DVKVTQSSRYLVKRTGEKVFLECVQDMDHENMFWYRQDPGLGLRLIYFSYDVKMKEKGDIPEGYSVSREKKERFSLILESASTNQTSMYLCASSLGEISTDTQYFGPGTRLTVL.